Below, 4 T cell receptor beta chains from the same sample are listed, as sequenced in a study of blood T cell repertoires in COVID-19. This table comes from immunoSEQ multiplex PCR, and its TCRdb copy is limited to in-frame clones, with some not included. The sample records around 70,000 clones, 65% to 85% being singletons. The sequenced material came from peripheral blood. These receptors originate from a woman of 80 years or more with active or convalescent COVID-19.

V gene TRBV3-1 (or the pseudogene TRBV3-2) combines with J gene TRBJ1-2; D gene unclear. This CDR3 comprises 14 residues. Germline assignment: CDR1 LGHDT and CDR2 YNNKEL (reference sequence). The V and J ends lost 6 bases and 1 base respectively, with 12 bases between them. The CDR3 reads CASRPAGLNYGYTF. The CDR3, as DNA: TGTGCCAGCAGACCCGCAGGTCTTAACTATGGCTACACCTTC.

The CDR3 is CATSDPLSGSWGTDTQYF. CDR3 in DNA: TGTGCCACCAGTGACCCGCTTAGCGGGTCCTGGGGCACAGATACGCAGTATTTT. J is TRBJ2-3 and V is TRBV24-1; 7 nucleotides line up with TRBD2. Germline assignment: CDR1 KGHDR and CDR2 SFDVKD. V trimming: 4 bases; J trimming: 1 base; junction bases outside the gene matches: 13. This CDR3 region has 18 residues.

This clone was detected only a few times. CDR3 sequence: CASSLITGNSPLHF. The CDR3 DNA follows: TGTGCCAGCAGCCTAATTACAGGGAATTCACCCCTCCACTTT. This chain joins TRBV7-2 and TRBJ1-6; tentatively, D is TRBD1 (6 bases). CDR3 length equals 14 residues. Germline V CDR1 and CDR2: SGHTA, FQGNSA. Trimming removed 5 bases at V and 7 bases at J, with 12 bases between.

This chain joins TRBV11-2 and TRBJ1-1, with 8 bases that match TRBD1. Germline V lookup: CDR1 SGHAT, CDR2 FQNNGV. Unmatched junction bases numbered 5, after V lost 1 base and J lost 1 base. CDR3 length equals 16 residues. CDR3 sequence (DNA): TGTGCCAGCAGCTTAGGGGCCGGGACAGGGAACACTGAAGCTTTCTTT. It encodes CASSLGAGTGNTEAFF. Based on the CDR3 plus reference TRBV11-2 and TRBJ1-1, the full variable domain is EAGVAQSPRYKIIEKRQSVAFWCNPISGHATLYWYQQILGQGPKLLIQFQNNGVVDDSQLPKDRFSAERLKGVDSTLKIQPAKLEDSAVYLCASSLGAGTGNTEAFFGQGTRLTVV.